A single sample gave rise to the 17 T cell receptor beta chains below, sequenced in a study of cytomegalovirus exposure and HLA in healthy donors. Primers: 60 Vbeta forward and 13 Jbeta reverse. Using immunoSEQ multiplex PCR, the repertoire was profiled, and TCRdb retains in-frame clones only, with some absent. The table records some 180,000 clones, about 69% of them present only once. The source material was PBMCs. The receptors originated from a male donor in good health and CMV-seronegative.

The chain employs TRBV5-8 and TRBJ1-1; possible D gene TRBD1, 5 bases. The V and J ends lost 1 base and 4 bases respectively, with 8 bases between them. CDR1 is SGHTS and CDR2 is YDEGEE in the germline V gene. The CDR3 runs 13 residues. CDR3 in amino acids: CASSLSGGTEAFF. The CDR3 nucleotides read TGTGCCAGCAGCTTGTCGGGGGGCACTGAAGCTTTCTTT.

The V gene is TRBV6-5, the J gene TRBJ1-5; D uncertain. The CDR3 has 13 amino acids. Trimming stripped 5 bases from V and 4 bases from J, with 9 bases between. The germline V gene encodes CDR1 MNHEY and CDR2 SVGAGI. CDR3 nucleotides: TGTGCCAGCAGTGAATCGGGGAATCAGCCCCAGCATTTT. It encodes CASSESGNQPQHF.

In DNA form, the CDR3 reads TGTGCCAGCAGTGAATATACAGGCCTCTCCTACAATGAGCAGTTCTTC. Translating gives CASSEYTGLSYNEQFF. The gene calls are TRBV25-1 and TRBJ2-1; possible D gene TRBD1, 5 bases. CDR1 MGHDK and CDR2 SYGVNS come from the germline V gene. V was shortened by 0 bases and J by 0 bases, with 9 bases between the two germline ends. There are 16 residues in the CDR3.

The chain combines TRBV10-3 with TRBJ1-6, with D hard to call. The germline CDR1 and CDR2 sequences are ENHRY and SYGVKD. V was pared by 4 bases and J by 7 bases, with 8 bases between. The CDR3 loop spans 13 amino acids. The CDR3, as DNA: TGTGCCATCAGTGGAATCGGGAATTCACCCCTCCACTTT. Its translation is CAISGIGNSPLHF.

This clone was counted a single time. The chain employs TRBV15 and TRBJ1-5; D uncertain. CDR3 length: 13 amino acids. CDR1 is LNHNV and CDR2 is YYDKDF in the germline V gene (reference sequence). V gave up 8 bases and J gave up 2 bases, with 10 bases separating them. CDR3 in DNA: TGTGCCACCGAAGGAGCGGGCAATCAGCCCCAGCATTTT. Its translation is CATEGAGNQPQHF.

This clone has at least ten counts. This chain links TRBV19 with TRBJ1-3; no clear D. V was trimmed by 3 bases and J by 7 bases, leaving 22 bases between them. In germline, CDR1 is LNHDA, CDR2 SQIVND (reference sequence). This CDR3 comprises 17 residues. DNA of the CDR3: TGTGCCAGTAGTATGGGGTTTGCGGGAGTGGGTCGGAACACCATATATTTT. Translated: CASSMGFAGVGRNTIYF. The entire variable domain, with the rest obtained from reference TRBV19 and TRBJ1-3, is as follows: DGGITQSPKYLFRKEGQNVTLSCEQNLNHDAMYWYRQDPGQGLRLIYYSQIVNDFQKGDIAEGYSVSREKKESFPLTVTSAQKNPTAFYLCASSMGFAGVGRNTIYFGEGSWLTVV.

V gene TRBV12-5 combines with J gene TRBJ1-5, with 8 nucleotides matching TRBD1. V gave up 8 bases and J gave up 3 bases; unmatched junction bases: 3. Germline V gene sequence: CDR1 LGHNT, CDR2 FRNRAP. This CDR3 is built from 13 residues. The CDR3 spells CASRQGNNQPQHF. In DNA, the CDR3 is TGTGCTAGTAGACAGGGGAACAATCAGCCCCAGCATTTT. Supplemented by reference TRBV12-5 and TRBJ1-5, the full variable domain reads DARVTQTPRHKVTEMGQEVTMRCQPILGHNTVFWYRQTMMQGLELLAYFRNRAPLDDSGMPKDRFSAEMPDATLATLKIQPSEPRDSAVYFCASRQGNNQPQHFGDGTRLSIL.

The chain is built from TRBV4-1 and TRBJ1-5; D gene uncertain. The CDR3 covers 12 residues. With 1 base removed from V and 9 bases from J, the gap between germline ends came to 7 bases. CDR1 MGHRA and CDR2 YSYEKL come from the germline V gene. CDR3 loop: CASSQGGLPQHF. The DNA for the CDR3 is TGCGCCAGCAGCCAAGGAGGCCTGCCCCAGCATTTT.

As DNA, the CDR3 is TGTGCCTGGAGTGTAGTGGGGGCGTCGGACAATCAGCCCCAGCATTTT. This codes for CAWSVVGASDNQPQHF. V is TRBV30 and J is TRBJ1-5, with D perhaps matching TRBD1 (6 bases). Deletions cut 0 bases from V and 3 bases from J, with 15 bases between. The CDR3 has 16 amino acids. CDR1 is GTSNPN, CDR2 SVGIG, per germline (reference sequence).

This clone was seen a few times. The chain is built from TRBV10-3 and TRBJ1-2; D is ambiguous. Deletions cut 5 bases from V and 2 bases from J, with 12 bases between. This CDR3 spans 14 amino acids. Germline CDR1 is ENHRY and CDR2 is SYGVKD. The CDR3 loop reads CAISFDGENYGYTF. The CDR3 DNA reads TGTGCCATCAGTTTCGACGGAGAGAACTATGGCTACACCTTC.

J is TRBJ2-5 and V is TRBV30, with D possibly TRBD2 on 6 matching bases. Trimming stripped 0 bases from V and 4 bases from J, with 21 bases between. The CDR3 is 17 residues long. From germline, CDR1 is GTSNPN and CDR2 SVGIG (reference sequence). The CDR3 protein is CAWSVPIGLRVGETQYF. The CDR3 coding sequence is TGTGCCTGGAGTGTACCTATCGGACTAAGAGTAGGAGAGACCCAGTACTTC.

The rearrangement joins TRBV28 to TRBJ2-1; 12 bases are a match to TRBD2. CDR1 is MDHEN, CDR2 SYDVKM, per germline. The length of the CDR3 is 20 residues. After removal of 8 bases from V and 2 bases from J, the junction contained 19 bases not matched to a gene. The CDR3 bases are TGTGCCAGCCCCCCCCGATTTGGGCTAGCGGGAGGGGGGACCTACAATGAGCAGTTCTTC. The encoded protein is CASPPRFGLAGGGTYNEQFF.

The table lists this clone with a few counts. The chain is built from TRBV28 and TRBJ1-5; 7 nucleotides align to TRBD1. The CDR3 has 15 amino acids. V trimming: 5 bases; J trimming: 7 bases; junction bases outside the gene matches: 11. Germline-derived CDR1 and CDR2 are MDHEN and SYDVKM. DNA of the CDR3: TGTGCCAGCAGTCCCTCGCACAGGGGAGGACAGCCCCAGCATTTT. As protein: CASSPSHRGGQPQHF.

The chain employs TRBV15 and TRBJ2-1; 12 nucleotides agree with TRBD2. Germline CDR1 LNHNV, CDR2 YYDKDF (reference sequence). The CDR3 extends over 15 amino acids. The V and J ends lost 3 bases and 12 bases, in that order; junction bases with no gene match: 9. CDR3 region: CATSSLAGGALGQFF. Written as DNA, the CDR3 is TGTGCCACCAGCAGTCTAGCGGGAGGGGCCTTGGGGCAGTTCTTC.

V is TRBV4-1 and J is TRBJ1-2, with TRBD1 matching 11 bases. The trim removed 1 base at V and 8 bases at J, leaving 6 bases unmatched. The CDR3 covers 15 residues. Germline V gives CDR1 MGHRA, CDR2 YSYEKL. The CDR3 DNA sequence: TGCGCCAGCAGCCAAGGGGACAGGGGGTGGGGAGGCTACACCTTC. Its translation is CASSQGDRGWGGYTF.

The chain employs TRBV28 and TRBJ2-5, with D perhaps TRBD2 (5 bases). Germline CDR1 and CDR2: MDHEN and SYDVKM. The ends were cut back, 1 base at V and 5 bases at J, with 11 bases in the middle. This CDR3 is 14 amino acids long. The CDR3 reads CASSLSRGGETQYF. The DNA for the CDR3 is TGTGCCAGCAGTTTATCACGGGGTGGGGAGACCCAGTACTTC. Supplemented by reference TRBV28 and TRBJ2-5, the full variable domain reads DVKVTQSSRYLVKRTGEKVFLECVQDMDHENMFWYRQDPGLGLRLIYFSYDVKMKEKGDIPEGYSVSREKKERFSLILESASTNQTSMYLCASSLSRGGETQYFGPGTRLLVL.

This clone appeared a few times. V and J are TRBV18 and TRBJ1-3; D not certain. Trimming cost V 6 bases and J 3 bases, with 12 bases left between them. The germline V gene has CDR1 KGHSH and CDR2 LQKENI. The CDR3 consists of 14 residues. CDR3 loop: CASSRQTDGNTIYF. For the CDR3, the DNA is TGTGCCAGCTCTCGTCAAACTGATGGAAACACCATATATTTT.